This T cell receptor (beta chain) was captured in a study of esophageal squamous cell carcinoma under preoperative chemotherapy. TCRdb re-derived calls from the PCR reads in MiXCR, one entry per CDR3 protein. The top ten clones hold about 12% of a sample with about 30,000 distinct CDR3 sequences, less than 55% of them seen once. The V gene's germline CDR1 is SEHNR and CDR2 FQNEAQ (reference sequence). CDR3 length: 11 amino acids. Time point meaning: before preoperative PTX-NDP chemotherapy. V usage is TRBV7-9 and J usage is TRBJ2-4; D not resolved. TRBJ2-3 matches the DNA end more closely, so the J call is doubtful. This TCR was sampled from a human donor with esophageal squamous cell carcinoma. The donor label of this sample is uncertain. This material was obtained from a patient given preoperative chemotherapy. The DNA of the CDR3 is TGTGCCAGCGGAACCTCGAGCATGCAGTATTTT. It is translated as CASGTSSMQYF.